This T cell receptor (beta chain) is from a study of T-cell memory formation after mild COVID-19. Overall study findings and caveats: Clones shrinking between day 15 and 85 showed a balanced CD4/CD8 split, and those that grew later tilted toward CD4+. A subset of responding clones appeared in pre-infection memory, suggesting cross-reactive memory joined. Chiefly within CM and EM were the contracting CD4+ clones; CD8+ ones were within EMRA.

The CDR3 spans 13 residues. V trimming: 3 bases; J trimming: 5 bases; junction bases outside the gene matches: 6. The germline CDR1 and CDR2 sequences are DFQATT and SNEGSKA (reference sequence). This clonotype was seen more than once but under ten times. Its antigen remains unidentified. TCR alpha and TCR beta cDNA libraries with sample barcodes and UMIs came from 5'RACE using constant-segment primers. In TCRdb, the 5' RACE reads were re-called with MiXCR into one record per CDR3 protein. This table holds about 430,000 distinct CDR3 sequences, 20% to 25% found once. The chain uses TRBV20-1 and TRBJ2-7; 8 bases fit TRBD1. The origin of this receptor is an adult woman who had mild COVID-19 (a few samples of this study predate the infection). Cell type and time point are not known. Sequencing used PBMCs or a T cell subset sorted from them (not recorded which). The CDR3 nucleotides are TGCAGTGCTAGTGGGGCAGGGGGCCACGAGCAGTACTTC. Protein product: CSASGAGGHEQYF.